The subject of this entry is one T cell receptor beta chain. The target antigen is unknown. Primers: 60 Vbeta forward and 13 Jbeta reverse. The data were produced by immunoSEQ multiplex PCR, yet TCRdb's version contains in-frame clones alone and is incomplete. The sample holds fewer than 150,000 clones, 80% seen once. The sample comes from a study of cytomegalovirus exposure and HLA in healthy donors. As for the study in general: A prior study identified some 100 million unique TCR beta sequences from 150 million to 200 million T cells. Study findings and constraints: Several of the most significant clusters appeared, in a later analysis, to be linked to common viral pathogens. In all likelihood, a cluster of highly shared sequence variants was a sequencing artifact. TCR beta V- and J-gene trimming was later associated with a missense DCLRE1C variant.

CDR3 length: 15 amino acids. The trim removed 5 bases at V and 6 bases at J, leaving 11 bases unmatched. Germline CDR1 SEHNR, CDR2 FQNEAQ (reference sequence). V usage is TRBV7-9 and J usage is TRBJ1-1, with 8 nucleotides matching TRBD1. Sequencing was done on a sample of PBMCs. The receptor's source is a man aged 25 to 40 in good health and CMV-seronegative. The CDR3 sequence: CASSPGQGLASEAFF. The DNA of the CDR3 is TGTGCCAGCAGCCCCGGACAGGGTCTGGCTTCTGAAGCTTTCTTT.